Included here is one T cell receptor (beta chain) sequence, with context. The antigen is not known. These data come from a study of beta chain features in type 1 diabetes. Every bit of the isolated RNA underwent reverse transcription, so sequencing read expressed TCRB transcripts. A few million reads were obtained on average from naive, central memory and regulatory T cell samples. Clones were read by immunoSEQ multiplex PCR, and TCRdb kept only the in-frame ones, dropping some. This table has about 650,000 clones, 9.5% to 15% appearing once. Study-level findings and limits: Among all four CD4+ subsets, Type 1 diabetes patients had TCRB CDR3s that were moderately but significantly shorter.

The sequence was obtained from a man aged 25 to 45 with type 1 diabetes. The sequencing sample was made of naive CD4+ T cells from blood.

The CDR3 nucleotides read TGCAGTGCCACACCGACCTACGAGCAGTACTTC. As protein: CSATPTYEQYF. The J gene is TRBJ2-7, the V gene TRBV20-1; D is unresolved. Deletions cut 6 bases from V and 2 bases from J, with 8 bases between. The CDR3 is 11 residues long. Germline V CDR1 and CDR2: DFQATT, SNEGSKA (reference sequence).